The entry below describes one T cell receptor (beta chain). These data are taken from a study of shared clonotypes between healthy human individuals. Study-wide background: Aged between 18 and 49, the donors were a couple of women and a few men.

The CDR3 totals 17 residues. Per germline, CDR1 SGHAT and CDR2 FQNNGV. The junction had 11 bases not matched to a gene; V was cut back by 4 bases and J by 4 bases. The authors split each subset's genomic DNA evenly across several immunoSEQ plates. Measured with immunoSEQ multiplex PCR; TCRdb has only the in-frame clones, and not every one. The table includes 2 million to 3 million clones, 93% detected once. Among the donors, all were Caucasian adults who lived in Nashville, Tennessee. Specimen: naive CD4+ T cells from PBMCs. Noted subset: CD45RA+ positively selected. The rearrangement links TRBV11-2 to TRBJ2-2; 8 bases agree with TRBD1. This TCR derives from a man aged 18-30 years in good health. Some clones in this sample may be carry-over from other donors' samples. CDR3 sequence (DNA): TGTGCCAGCAGCTCGAGCAGACAGGGGAAGGGCACCGGGGAGCTGTTTTTT. It specifies CASSSSRQGKGTGELFF.